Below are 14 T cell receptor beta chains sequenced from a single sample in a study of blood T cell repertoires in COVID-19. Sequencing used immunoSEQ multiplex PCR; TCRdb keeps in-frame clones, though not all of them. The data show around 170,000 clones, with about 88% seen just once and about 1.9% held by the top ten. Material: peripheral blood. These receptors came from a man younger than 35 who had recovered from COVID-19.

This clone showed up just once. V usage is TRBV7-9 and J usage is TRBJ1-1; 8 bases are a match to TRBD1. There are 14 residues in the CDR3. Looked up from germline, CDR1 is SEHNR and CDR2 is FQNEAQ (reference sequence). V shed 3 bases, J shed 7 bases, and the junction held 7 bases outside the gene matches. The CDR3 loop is CASSFQGAGGEAFF. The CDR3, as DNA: TGTGCCAGCAGCTTCCAGGGGGCTGGTGGTGAAGCTTTCTTT. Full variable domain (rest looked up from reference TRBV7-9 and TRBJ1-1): DTGVSQNPRHKITKRGQNVTFRCDPISEHNRLYWYRQTLGQGPEFLTYFQNEAQLEKSRLLSDRFSAERPKGSFSTLEIQRTEQGDSAMYLCASSFQGAGGEAFFGQGTRLTVV.

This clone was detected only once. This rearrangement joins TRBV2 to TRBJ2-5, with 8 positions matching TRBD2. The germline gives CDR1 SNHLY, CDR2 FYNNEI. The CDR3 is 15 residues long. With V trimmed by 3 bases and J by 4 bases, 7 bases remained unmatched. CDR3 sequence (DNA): TGTGCCAGCAGTGAGGAGGTGGCGGGAGGAGAGACCCAGTACTTC. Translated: CASSEEVAGGETQYF.

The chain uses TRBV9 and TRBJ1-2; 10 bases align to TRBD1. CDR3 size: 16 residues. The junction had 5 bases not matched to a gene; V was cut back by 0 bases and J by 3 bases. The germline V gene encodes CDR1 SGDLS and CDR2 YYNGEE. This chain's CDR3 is CASSVEGQGTYYGYTF. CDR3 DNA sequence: TGTGCCAGCAGCGTAGAGGGACAGGGGACTTACTATGGCTACACCTTC.

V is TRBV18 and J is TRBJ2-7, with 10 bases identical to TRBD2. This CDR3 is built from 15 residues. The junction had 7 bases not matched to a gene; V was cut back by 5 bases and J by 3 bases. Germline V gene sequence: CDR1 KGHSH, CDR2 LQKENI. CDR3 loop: CASSSGLAEYYEQYF. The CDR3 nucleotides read TGTGCCAGCTCATCCGGACTAGCGGAATACTACGAGCAGTACTTC.

In DNA form, the CDR3 reads TGTGCCATCAGTGAGTTGGACAGGGCGGGGAACACTGAAGCTTTCTTT. As protein: CAISELDRAGNTEAFF. This rearrangement joins TRBV10-3 to TRBJ1-1; the match to TRBD1 covers 8 bases. Germline V CDR1 and CDR2: ENHRY, SYGVKD. V shed 1 base and J 1 base; nucleotides not matched to a gene: 5. The CDR3 consists of 16 residues.

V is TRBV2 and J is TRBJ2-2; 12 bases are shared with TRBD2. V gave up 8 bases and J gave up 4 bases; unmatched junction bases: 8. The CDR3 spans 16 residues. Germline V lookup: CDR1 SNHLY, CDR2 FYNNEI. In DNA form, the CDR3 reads TGTGCCAGCCTAAGGGCTAGCGGGAGGGCCACCGGGGAGCTGTTTTTT. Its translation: CASLRASGRATGELFF.

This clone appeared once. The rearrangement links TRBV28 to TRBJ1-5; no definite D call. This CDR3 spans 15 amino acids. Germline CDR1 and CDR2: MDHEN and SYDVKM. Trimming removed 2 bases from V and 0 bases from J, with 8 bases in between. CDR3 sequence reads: CASSLRAGSNQPQHF. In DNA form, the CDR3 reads TGTGCCAGCAGTTTACGGGCGGGTAGCAATCAGCCCCAGCATTTT.

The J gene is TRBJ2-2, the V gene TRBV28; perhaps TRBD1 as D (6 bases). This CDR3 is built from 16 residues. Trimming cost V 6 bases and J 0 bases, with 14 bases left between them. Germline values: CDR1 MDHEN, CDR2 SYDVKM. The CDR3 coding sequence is TGTGCCAGCAGCCTCGCCGGGACACCGAACACCGGGGAGCTGTTTTTT. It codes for CASSLAGTPNTGELFF.

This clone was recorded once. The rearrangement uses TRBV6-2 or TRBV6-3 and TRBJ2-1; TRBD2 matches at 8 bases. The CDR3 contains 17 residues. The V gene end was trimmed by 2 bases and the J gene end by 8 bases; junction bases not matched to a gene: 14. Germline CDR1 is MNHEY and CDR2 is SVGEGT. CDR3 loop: CASSYARSGGPGDEQFF. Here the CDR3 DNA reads TGTGCCAGCAGTTACGCCAGAAGCGGGGGCCCCGGGGATGAGCAGTTCTTC.

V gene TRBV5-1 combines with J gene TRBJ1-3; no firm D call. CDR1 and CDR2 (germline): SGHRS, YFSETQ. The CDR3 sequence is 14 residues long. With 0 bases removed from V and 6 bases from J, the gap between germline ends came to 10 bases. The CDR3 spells CASSLGSDANTIYF. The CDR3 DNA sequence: TGCGCCAGCAGCTTGGGTTCAGATGCAAACACCATATATTTT. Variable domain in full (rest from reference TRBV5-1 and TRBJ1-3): KAGVTQTPRYLIKTRGQQVTLSCSPISGHRSVSWYQQTPGQGLQFLFEYFSETQRNKGNFPGRFSGRQFSNSRSEMNVSTLELGDSALYLCASSLGSDANTIYFGEGSWLTVV.

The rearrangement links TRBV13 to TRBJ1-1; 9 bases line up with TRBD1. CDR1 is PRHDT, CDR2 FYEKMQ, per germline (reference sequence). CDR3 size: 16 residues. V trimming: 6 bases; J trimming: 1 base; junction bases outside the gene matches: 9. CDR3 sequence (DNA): TGTGCCAGCAGTATAAACAGGGGGCTACAGAACACTGAAGCTTTCTTT. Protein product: CASSINRGLQNTEAFF.

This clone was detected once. Here the CDR3 DNA reads TGCGCCAGCAGCCAAGCCCCATCCCACTCTGGGGCCAACGTCCTGACTTTC. Residues: CASSQAPSHSGANVLTF. This chain uses TRBV4-3 with TRBJ2-6; D uncertain. Trimming removed 1 base at V and 0 bases at J, with 10 bases between. The germline V gene has CDR1 LGHNA and CDR2 YSLEER. This CDR3 is built from 17 residues.

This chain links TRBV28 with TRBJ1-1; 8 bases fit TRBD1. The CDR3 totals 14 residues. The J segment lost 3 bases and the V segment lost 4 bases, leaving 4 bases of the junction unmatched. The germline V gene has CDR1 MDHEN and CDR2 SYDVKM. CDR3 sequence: CASSYYRGYTEAFF. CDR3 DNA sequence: TGTGCCAGCAGTTACTACAGGGGGTACACTGAAGCTTTCTTT.

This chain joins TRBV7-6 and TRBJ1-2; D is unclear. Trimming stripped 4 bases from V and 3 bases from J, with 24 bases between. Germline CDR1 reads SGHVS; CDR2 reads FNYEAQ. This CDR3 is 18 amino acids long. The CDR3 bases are TGTGCCAGCAGCTCCCGGCCCTCGTGGGCCCGGAATGACTATGGCTACACCTTC. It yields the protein CASSSRPSWARNDYGYTF.